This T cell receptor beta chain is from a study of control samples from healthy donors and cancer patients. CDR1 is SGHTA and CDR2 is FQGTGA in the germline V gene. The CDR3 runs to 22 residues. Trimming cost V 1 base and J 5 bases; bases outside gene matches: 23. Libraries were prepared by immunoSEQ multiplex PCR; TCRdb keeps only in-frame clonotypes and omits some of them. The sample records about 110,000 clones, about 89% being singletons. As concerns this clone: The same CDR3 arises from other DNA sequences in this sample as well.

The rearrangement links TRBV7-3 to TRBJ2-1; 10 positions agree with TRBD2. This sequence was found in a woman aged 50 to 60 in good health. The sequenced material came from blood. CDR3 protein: CASSLRGGASGGPKIRNNEQFF. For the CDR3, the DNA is TGTGCCAGCAGCTTAAGGGGCGGGGCTAGCGGGGGACCAAAGATTCGAAACAATGAGCAGTTCTTC. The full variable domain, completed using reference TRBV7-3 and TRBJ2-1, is GAGVSQTPSNKVTEKGKYVELRCDPISGHTALYWYRQSLGQGPEFLIYFQGTGAADDSGLPNDRFFAVRPEGSVSTLKIQRTERGDSAVYLCASSLRGGASGGPKIRNNEQFFGPGTRLTVL.